These 27 T cell receptor beta chains share one sample of origin, sequenced in a study of shared clonotypes between healthy human individuals. The repertoire was sequenced with immunoSEQ multiplex PCR; TCRdb's copy has only in-frame clones and lacks some. This table has about 1.5 million clones, 95% to 99% appearing once. The sequenced sample was naive CD4+ T cells sorted from blood. The subset was: CD45RA+ positively selected. The source is a man aged 30 to 39 in good health.

The genes are TRBV5-4 and TRBJ2-4; D possibly corresponds to TRBD2 (6 bases). Germline V gives CDR1 SGHNT, CDR2 YYREEE (reference sequence). The V gene lost 0 bases and the J gene lost 0 bases, with 10 bases spanning the gap. The CDR3 extends over 16 amino acids. The CDR3 nucleotides are TGTGCCAGCAGCTTGGATCCAGCGGGAGCCAAAAACATTCAGTACTTC. It specifies CASSLDPAGAKNIQYF. The full variable domain, in which reference TRBV5-4 and TRBJ2-4 provide the parts outside the CDR3, is ETGVTQSPTHLIKTRGQQVTLRCSSQSGHNTVSWYQQALGQGPQFIFQYYREEENGRGNFPPRFSGLQFPNYSSELNVNALELDDSALYLCASSLDPAGAKNIQYFGAGTRLSVL.

This clone was observed once. This chain connects TRBV6-6 to TRBJ2-7, with 9 bases identical to TRBD2. With 6 bases clipped from V and 3 bases from J, the junction kept 9 bases outside the gene matches. The CDR3 is 15 residues long. Per the germline V gene, CDR1 is MNHNY and CDR2 is SVGAGI (reference sequence). CDR3 residues: CASSPLGLALYEQYF. The CDR3 nucleotides read TGTGCCAGCAGCCCCCTGGGACTAGCCCTCTACGAGCAGTACTTC.

This clone was picked up one time. This chain uses TRBV6-5 with TRBJ1-1, with TRBD1 matching 9 bases. Trimming took 1 base from V and 1 from J; bases not matched to a gene: 1. The CDR3 runs 15 residues. Looked up from germline, CDR1 is MNHEY and CDR2 is SVGAGI. CDR3 sequence: CASSYWGQGNTEAFF. As DNA, the CDR3 is TGTGCCAGCAGTTACTGGGGACAGGGGAACACTGAAGCTTTCTTT.

The chain carries TRBV6-6 and TRBJ2-3, with 7 bases lining up with TRBD2. The germline gives CDR1 MNHNY, CDR2 SVGAGI (reference sequence). With 8 bases clipped from V and 2 bases from J, the junction kept 4 bases outside the gene matches. The CDR3 totals 13 residues. CDR3 coding DNA: TGTGCCAGCCTGGGGAGGGCCACAGATACGCAGTATTTT. This codes for CASLGRATDTQYF.

The gene calls are TRBV18 and TRBJ2-2, with D tentatively TRBD1 (5 bases). Per germline, CDR1 KGHSH and CDR2 LQKENI. Trimming left V 2 bases short and J 3 bases short, with 10 bases between. This CDR3 spans 15 amino acids. CDR3 amino acids: CASSPLGQYTGELFF. CDR3 nucleotide sequence: TGTGCCAGCTCACCATTGGGGCAGTACACCGGGGAGCTGTTTTTT.

The rearrangement links TRBV11-1 to TRBJ2-7; 7 bases are shared with TRBD1. Germline V gives CDR1 SGHAT, CDR2 FQDESV (reference sequence). Trimming cost V 4 bases and J 0 bases; bases outside gene matches: 3. The CDR3 is 14 residues long. The CDR3: CASSSWDSSYEQYF. The CDR3 region has the DNA TGTGCCAGCAGCTCCTGGGACAGCTCCTACGAGCAGTACTTC.

The chain couples TRBV2 to TRBJ2-7; D not certain. Trimming took 3 bases from V and 6 from J, leaving 12 bases between them. This CDR3 contains 13 residues. Germline loops: CDR1 SNHLY, CDR2 FYNNEI. The CDR3, as DNA: TGTGCCAGCAGTGACCGGGCCCTCAGCGAGCAGTACTTC. Translation: CASSDRALSEQYF.

The J gene is TRBJ2-1, the V gene TRBV2, with a possible D match to TRBD1 (6 bases). This CDR3 has 16 amino acids. V lost 4 bases and J 9 bases, leaving 22 bases between the germline ends. The V gene's germline CDR1 is SNHLY and CDR2 FYNNEI. CDR3 loop: CASSGHGTTGLSEQFF. The CDR3 nucleotides are TGTGCCAGCAGTGGCCACGGGACAACGGGGTTAAGTGAGCAGTTCTTC.

The rearrangement links TRBV27 to TRBJ2-7, with D tentatively TRBD1 (6 bases). V shed 3 bases and J shed 6 bases, with 18 bases lying between them. This CDR3 spans 15 amino acids. Germline CDR1 is MNHEY and CDR2 is SMNVEV (reference sequence). The CDR3 DNA sequence: TGTGCCAGCAGTTTCACAGGGAACCAAGGGCTCGAGCAGTACTTC. Its translation is CASSFTGNQGLEQYF.

The rearrangement joins TRBV7-6 to TRBJ2-3; a weak D match, TRBD2 (6 bases). V lost 0 bases, J lost 5 bases, and 6 bases lay in between. CDR1 and CDR2 from the germline V gene are SGHVS and FNYEAQ. The CDR3 sequence is 13 residues long. CDR3 in amino acids: CASSLAGGDTQYF. The CDR3 nucleotides are TGTGCCAGCAGCTTAGCGGGGGGAGATACGCAGTATTTT.

The chain links TRBV2 to TRBJ2-5, with TRBD1 identical over 7 bases. This CDR3 has 16 amino acids. Unmatched junction bases numbered 14, after V lost 6 bases and J lost 4 bases. Germline V gene lookup returns CDR1 SNHLY and CDR2 FYNNEI. The CDR3 loop reads CASRDQDGQAGETQYF. CDR3 coding DNA: TGTGCCAGCAGGGACCAAGACGGACAGGCCGGAGAGACCCAGTACTTC.

DNA for the CDR3: TGCGCCAGCAGCCAAGGTACAAGTCAGCCCCAGCATTTT. As protein: CASSQGTSQPQHF. The rearrangement uses TRBV4-3 and TRBJ1-5, with no clear D. V was cut by 1 base and J by 6 bases, with 7 bases left in between. Germline CDR1 reads LGHNA; CDR2 reads YSLEER. The CDR3 is made up of 13 amino acids.

This sequence joins TRBV28 and TRBJ2-5, with TRBD1 identical over 7 bases. Unmatched junction bases numbered 9, after V lost 0 bases and J lost 5 bases. This CDR3 is 16 amino acids long. The germline gives CDR1 MDHEN, CDR2 SYDVKM. The CDR3 coding sequence is TGTGCCAGCAGTTTATGGGGACAGACACGTGGGGAGACCCAGTACTTC. Residues: CASSLWGQTRGETQYF.

The rearrangement uses TRBV28 and TRBJ2-7, with TRBD2 matching 14 bases. V was clipped by 4 bases and J by 3 bases; unmatched bases: 20. Germline assignment: CDR1 MDHEN and CDR2 SYDVKM. This CDR3 comprises 21 residues. The CDR3 is CASSSLIPPWTSGRPLYEQYF. The CDR3 region has the DNA TGTGCCAGCAGTTCCCTTATACCTCCTTGGACTAGCGGGAGGCCCCTCTACGAGCAGTACTTC.

The gene calls are TRBV2 and TRBJ1-1, with D unclear. This CDR3 is 11 amino acids long. Germline V gene lookup returns CDR1 SNHLY and CDR2 FYNNEI. The ends were cut back, 6 bases at V and 10 bases at J, with 12 bases in the middle. Here the CDR3 reads CASRRASGAFF. CDR3 DNA sequence: TGTGCCAGCAGGAGAGCCTCGGGAGCTTTCTTT.

A note on this clone: At the DNA level, this CDR3 is encoded by other sequences in the same sample as well. The chain carries TRBV6-5 and TRBJ1-1; 8 bases align to TRBD1. From germline, CDR1 is MNHEY and CDR2 SVGAGI. V shed 2 bases, J shed 1 base, and the junction held 0 bases outside the gene matches. The CDR3 is 14 amino acids. This CDR3 reads CASSYTGGNTEAFF. The CDR3 nucleotides are TGTGCCAGCAGTTACACAGGGGGGAACACTGAAGCTTTCTTT.

The V gene is TRBV28, the J gene TRBJ2-1; 11 bases map to TRBD2. The J segment lost 4 bases and the V segment lost 4 bases, leaving 3 bases of the junction unmatched. The CDR3 sequence is 15 residues long. CDR1 is MDHEN and CDR2 is SYDVKM in the germline V gene. Here the CDR3 reads CASSSTSGMYNEQFF. The CDR3 DNA is TGTGCCAGCAGTTCGACTAGCGGGATGTACAATGAGCAGTTCTTC.

The genes are TRBV11-2 and TRBJ2-7, with TRBD1 as a possible D gene (5 bases). The germline V gene encodes CDR1 SGHAT and CDR2 FQNNGV. CDR3 length: 15 amino acids. V was clipped by 5 bases and J by 0 bases, with 14 bases between them. The CDR3 spells CASSLQASFSYEQYF. CDR3 bases: TGTGCCAGCAGCCTACAGGCTTCGTTCTCCTACGAGCAGTACTTC.

Concerning this clone: The sample carries other DNA sequences with the same CDR3. The rearrangement links TRBV5-1 to TRBJ2-5, with TRBD1 matching 10 bases. CDR3 size: 14 residues. The junction had 3 bases not matched to a gene; V was cut back by 3 bases and J by 4 bases. Germline V CDR1 and CDR2: SGHRS, YFSETQ. CDR3 protein: CASSSTGGRETQYF. The DNA of the CDR3 is TGCGCCAGCAGCTCGACAGGGGGCAGAGAGACCCAGTACTTC.

The V and J genes are TRBV4-3 and TRBJ2-7; 11 bases line up with TRBD1. The germline CDR1 and CDR2 sequences are LGHNA and YSLEER. The CDR3 extends over 15 amino acids. V shed 5 bases, J shed 4 bases, and the junction held 7 bases outside the gene matches. CDR3 loop: CASSAGTGGGYEQYF. In DNA, the CDR3 is TGCGCCAGCAGCGCCGGGACAGGGGGTGGGTACGAGCAGTACTTC.

Details on this clone: This sample includes further DNA sequences coding for the same CDR3. The V and J genes are TRBV18 and TRBJ1-4; D is ambiguous. V was cut by 3 bases and J by 4 bases, with 6 bases left in between. The CDR3 sequence is 13 residues long. Germline CDR1 is KGHSH and CDR2 is LQKENI. The CDR3 DNA is TGTGCCAGCTCACCCTTGGGTAATGAAAAACTGTTTTTT. The encoded protein is CASSPLGNEKLFF.

This clone was recorded once. The V and J genes are TRBV27 and TRBJ2-7, with a weak D call TRBD1 (6 bases). V was cut by 3 bases and J by 0 bases, with 12 bases left in between. The CDR3 consists of 15 residues. CDR1 MNHEY and CDR2 SMNVEV come from the germline V gene (reference sequence). CDR3 DNA sequence: TGTGCCAGCAGTTTCCGAGGGGGATCCTCCTACGAGCAGTACTTC. Protein product: CASSFRGGSSYEQYF.

V usage is TRBV11-2 and J usage is TRBJ2-7; perhaps D is TRBD1 or TRBD2 (5 bases each). With 5 bases removed from V and 1 base from J, the gap between germline ends came to 15 bases. Germline-derived CDR1 and CDR2 are SGHAT and FQNNGV. The CDR3 has 15 amino acids. DNA of the CDR3: TGTGCCAGCAGCGAACTGAGGGGAAGGTCCTACGAGCAGTACTTC. Translation gives CASSELRGRSYEQYF. Full variable domain (outside the CDR3, taken from reference TRBV11-2 and TRBJ2-7): EAGVAQSPRYKIIEKRQSVAFWCNPISGHATLYWYQQILGQGPKLLIQFQNNGVVDDSQLPKDRFSAERLKGVDSTLKIQPAKLEDSAVYLCASSELRGRSYEQYFGPGTRLTVT.

This sequence joins TRBV4-1 and TRBJ1-1; a weak D match, TRBD1 (6 bases). V lost 3 bases and J 1 base, leaving 18 bases between the germline ends. The CDR3 consists of 17 residues. CDR1 is MGHRA, CDR2 YSYEKL, per germline. Here the CDR3 DNA reads TGCGCCAGCAGCCACCCCGGGGGCGGACGTGAGAACACTGAAGCTTTCTTT. Protein product: CASSHPGGGRENTEAFF.

V is TRBV6-1 and J is TRBJ1-1; D is perhaps TRBD1 (5 bases). In germline, CDR1 is MNHNS, CDR2 SASEGT. The CDR3 loop spans 15 amino acids. Trimming left V 4 bases short and J 3 bases short, with 15 bases between. CDR3 amino acids: CASSVLAGTYTEAFF. In nucleotides, the CDR3 is TGTGCCAGCAGTGTACTGGCAGGGACTTACACTGAAGCTTTCTTT.

The genes are TRBV6-6 and TRBJ1-4; D might be TRBD1 (5 bases). Trimming took 6 bases from V and 10 from J, leaving 18 bases between them. The germline gives CDR1 MNHNY, CDR2 SVGAGI (reference sequence). The CDR3 runs to 14 residues. The CDR3 bases are TGTGCCAGCAGACCCGGACGGGGGGACGGAAAACTGTTTTTT. Encoded protein: CASRPGRGDGKLFF.

The chain uses TRBV5-1 and TRBJ2-5, with unresolved D. V shed 2 bases and J shed 1 base, with 9 bases lying between them. The CDR3 runs to 14 residues. The germline gives CDR1 SGHRS, CDR2 YFSETQ. The CDR3 protein is CASSFGSFQETQYF. The CDR3 DNA reads TGCGCCAGCAGCTTTGGCAGCTTCCAAGAGACCCAGTACTTC. Variable domain in full (rest from reference TRBV5-1 and TRBJ2-5): KAGVTQTPRYLIKTRGQQVTLSCSPISGHRSVSWYQQTPGQGLQFLFEYFSETQRNKGNFPGRFSGRQFSNSRSEMNVSTLELGDSALYLCASSFGSFQETQYFGPGTRLLVL.